This TCR beta chain is from a study of blood T cell repertoires in COVID-19. Whole-study context: Sources were T cells, B-cell-depleted T cells, or PBMCs; the material itself was cDNA or gDNA.

Repertoires were generated with immunoSEQ multiplex PCR, while TCRdb's copy carries only in-frame clones and drops some. Altogether around 250,000 clones are present, 86% being singletons, with the ten largest covering 2.5% to 3.5%. CDR1 and CDR2 (germline): WNHNN, SYGVQD (reference sequence). This CDR3 region has 18 residues. Losses at the gene ends were 8 bases for V and 2 bases for J; bases not matched to a gene: 16. The V call is TRBV10-1, the J call TRBJ2-1; TRBD2 matches 9 bases. The source material was peripheral blood. The TCR was taken from a woman aged 25 to 45 with active or convalescent COVID-19. Written as DNA, the CDR3 is TGCGCCAGCCGTCGGAGCGGGGGGCCTCGGAGGACCTACAATGAGCAGTTCTTC. Protein product: CASRRSGGPRRTYNEQFF.